This TCR beta chain came from a study of blood T cell repertoires in COVID-19. Looking at the study overall: Samples representing acute and convalescent COVID-19 were sourced from the United States, Italy and Spain. In each case, the material was cDNA or gDNA derived from T cells, B-cell-depleted T cells, or PBMCs.

As to this clone: The sample has other DNA sequences that encode this CDR3 too.

Study processing details: Reference gene primer amplification yielded estimated nucleated cell counts. The method was immunoSEQ multiplex PCR; TCRdb's version includes in-frame clones alone and lacks a portion of them. V and J calls and clone size follow that table, whereas D and trimming were derived from the DNA. The table has under 300,000 clones, approximately 86% seen once. Looked up from germline, CDR1 is SGHTA and CDR2 is FQGNSA. This CDR3 spans 15 amino acids. V shed 1 base and J 5 bases; nucleotides not matched to a gene: 4. This clonotype originated in a woman aged 55-75 years with active or convalescent COVID-19. This chain uses TRBV7-2 with TRBJ1-1; 10 nucleotides match TRBD1. Sequenced sample: peripheral blood. Here the CDR3 DNA reads TGTGCCAGCAGCTTAGATGGGACAGGGGATACTGAAGCTTTCTTT. This sequence encodes CASSLDGTGDTEAFF.